The 5 T cell receptor beta chains below were found in one sample sequenced in a study of T cells in Graves' hyperthyroidism and ophthalmopathy. The investigators amplified TCR beta CDR3 regions from RNA transcripts. First-round RT-PCR targeting the TCR CDR3 was performed with the HTBI primer set. TCRdb used MiXCR to reprocess the multiplex PCR reads, holding one entry per CDR3 protein. The data show about 360,000 distinct CDR3 sequences, approximately 20% seen once. Sequencing was performed on blood. The receptors come from a woman aged 18 to 35 with Graves' hyperthyroidism.

This clonotype appeared many times. The chain recombines TRBV11-3 with TRBJ1-1; no reliable D call. V was pared by 0 bases and J by 11 bases, with 13 bases between. CDR1 and CDR2 from the germline V gene are SGHNT and YENEEA. The CDR3 is 13 amino acids. CDR3 nucleotide sequence: TGTGCCAGCAGCTTAGATGCGGGAATGCAGGCTTTCTTT. Its translation is CASSLDAGMQAFF.

This clonotype was seen at least ten times. V gene TRBV6-1 combines with J gene TRBJ1-2, with D possibly TRBD1 on 5 matching bases. Germline CDR1 MNHNS, CDR2 SASEGT. Deletions cut 8 bases from V and 2 bases from J, with 12 bases between. The CDR3 is 13 amino acids. The CDR3, as DNA: TGTGCCAGCCGTAGAGGGGCCAACTATGGCTACACCTTC. Amino acids: CASRRGANYGYTF.

This clonotype was recorded at least ten times. This chain connects TRBV12-5 to TRBJ1-1; D not resolved. The V and J ends lost 3 bases and 1 base respectively, with 24 bases between them. This CDR3 comprises 19 residues. The V gene's germline CDR1 is LGHNT and CDR2 FRNRAP. The CDR3 is CASGFHSPWAGEKNTEAFF. The CDR3 region has the DNA TGTGCTAGTGGTTTTCACTCGCCTTGGGCAGGAGAAAAGAACACTGAAGCTTTCTTT.

This clonotype has a single count. A much larger clonotype is one base distant, so this may be a read error. The chain has TRBV11-1 and TRBJ1-1; 7 nucleotides match TRBD1. This CDR3 region has 17 residues. CDR1 and CDR2 from the germline V gene are SGHAT and FQDESV (reference sequence). The CDR3 reads CTSNEGALTKMNTEAFF. The DNA for the CDR3 is TGTACCAGCAACGAGGGGGCGCTTACCAAAATGAACACTGAAGCTTTCTTT.

Ten or more counts support this clonotype. This chain links TRBV6-5 with TRBJ2-7; possibly TRBD2 for D (6 bases). CDR1 and CDR2 (germline): MNHEY, SVGAGI. Trimming took off 2 bases at V and 5 bases at J, with 16 bases between the two ends. This CDR3 is built from 15 residues. CDR3 amino acids: CASSYQGLAPDEQYF. The CDR3 nucleotides are TGTGCCAGCAGTTACCAGGGACTGGCCCCCGACGAGCAGTACTTC.